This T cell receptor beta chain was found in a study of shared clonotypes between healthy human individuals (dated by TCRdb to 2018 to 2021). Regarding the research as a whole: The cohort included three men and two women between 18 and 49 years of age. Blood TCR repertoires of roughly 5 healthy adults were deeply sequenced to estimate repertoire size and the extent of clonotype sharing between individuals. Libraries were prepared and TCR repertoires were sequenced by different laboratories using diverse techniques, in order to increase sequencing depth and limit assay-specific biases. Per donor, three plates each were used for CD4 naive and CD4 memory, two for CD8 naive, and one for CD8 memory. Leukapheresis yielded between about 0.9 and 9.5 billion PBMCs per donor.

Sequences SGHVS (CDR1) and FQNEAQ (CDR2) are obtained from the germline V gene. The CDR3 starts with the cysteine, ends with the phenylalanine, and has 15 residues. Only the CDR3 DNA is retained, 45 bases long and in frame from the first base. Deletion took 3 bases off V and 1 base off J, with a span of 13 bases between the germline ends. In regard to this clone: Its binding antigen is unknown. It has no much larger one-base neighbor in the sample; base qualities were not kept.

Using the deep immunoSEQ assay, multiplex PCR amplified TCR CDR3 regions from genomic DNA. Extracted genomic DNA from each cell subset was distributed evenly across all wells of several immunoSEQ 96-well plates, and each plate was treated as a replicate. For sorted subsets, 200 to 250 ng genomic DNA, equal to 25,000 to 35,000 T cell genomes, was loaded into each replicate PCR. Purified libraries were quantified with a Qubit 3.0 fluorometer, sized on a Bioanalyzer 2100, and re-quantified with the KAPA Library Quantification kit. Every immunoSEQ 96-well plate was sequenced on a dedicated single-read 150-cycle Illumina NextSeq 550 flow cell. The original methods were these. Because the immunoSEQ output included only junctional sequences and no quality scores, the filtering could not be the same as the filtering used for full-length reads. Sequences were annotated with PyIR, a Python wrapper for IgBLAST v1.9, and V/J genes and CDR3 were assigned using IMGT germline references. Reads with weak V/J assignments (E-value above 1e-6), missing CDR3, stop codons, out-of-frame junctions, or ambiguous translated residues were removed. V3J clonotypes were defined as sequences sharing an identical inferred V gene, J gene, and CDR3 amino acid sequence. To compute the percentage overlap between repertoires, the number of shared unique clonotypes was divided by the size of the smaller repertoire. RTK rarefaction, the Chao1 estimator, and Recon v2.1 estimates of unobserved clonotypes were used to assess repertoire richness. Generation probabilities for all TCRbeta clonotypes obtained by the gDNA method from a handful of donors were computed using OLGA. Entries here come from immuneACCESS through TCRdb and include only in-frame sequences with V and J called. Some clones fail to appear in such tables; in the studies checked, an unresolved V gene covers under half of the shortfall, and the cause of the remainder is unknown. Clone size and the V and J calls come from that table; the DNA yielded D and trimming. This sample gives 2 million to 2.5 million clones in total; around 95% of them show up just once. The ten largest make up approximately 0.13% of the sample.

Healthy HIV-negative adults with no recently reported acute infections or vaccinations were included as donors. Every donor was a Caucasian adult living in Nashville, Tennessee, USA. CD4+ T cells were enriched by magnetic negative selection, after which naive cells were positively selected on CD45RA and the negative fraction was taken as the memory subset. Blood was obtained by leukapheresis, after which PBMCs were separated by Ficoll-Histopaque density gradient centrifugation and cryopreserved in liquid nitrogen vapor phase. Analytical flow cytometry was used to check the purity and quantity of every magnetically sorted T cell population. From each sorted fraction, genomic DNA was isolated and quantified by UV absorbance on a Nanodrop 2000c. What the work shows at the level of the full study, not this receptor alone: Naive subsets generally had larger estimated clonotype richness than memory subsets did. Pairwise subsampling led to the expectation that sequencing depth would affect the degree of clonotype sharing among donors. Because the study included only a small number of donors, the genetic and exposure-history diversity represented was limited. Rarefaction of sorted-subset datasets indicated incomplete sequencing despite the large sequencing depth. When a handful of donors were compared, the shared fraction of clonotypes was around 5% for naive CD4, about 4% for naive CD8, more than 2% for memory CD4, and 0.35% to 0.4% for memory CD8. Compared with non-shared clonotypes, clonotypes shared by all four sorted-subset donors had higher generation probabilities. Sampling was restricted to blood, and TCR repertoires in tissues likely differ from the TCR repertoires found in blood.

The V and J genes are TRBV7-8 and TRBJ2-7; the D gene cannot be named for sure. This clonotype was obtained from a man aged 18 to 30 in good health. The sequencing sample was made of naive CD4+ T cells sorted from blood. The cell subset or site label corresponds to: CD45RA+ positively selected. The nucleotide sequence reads TGTGCCAGCAGCTTGGGTTTCGGCGCGTCCTACGAGCAGTACTTC. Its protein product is CASSLGFGASYEQYF.